Listed below are T cell receptor beta chains from one sample, sequenced in a study of blood T cell repertoires in COVID-19. Profiled with immunoSEQ multiplex PCR; TCRdb holds only in-frame clones, not every one. The sample lists about 200,000 clones, approximately 91% occurring once. Sequencing was carried out using peripheral blood. The receptor source for this set is a man between 40 and 49 years old with acute or convalescent COVID-19. Each CDR3 is given with its conserved first and last residue. Each record gives: CDR3 protein, V gene, J gene, CDR3 length.

CASSPGLGSSYEQYF,TRBV7-3,TRBJ2-7,15
CASSPLRTGQETQYF,TRBV18,TRBJ2-5,15
CASSNPRTGGEYGYTF,TRBV7-9,TRBJ1-2,16
CASSSYGGAGDTEAFF,TRBV5-1,TRBJ1-1,16
CASSYSRAQETQYF,TRBV6-6,TRBJ2-5,14
CASTPGGTGELFF,TRBV7-2,TRBJ2-2,13
CASSRTSGGSSYNEQFF,TRBV3-1/TRBV3-2,TRBJ2-1,17
CATQPGHLSTDTQYF,TRBV10-1,TRBJ2-3,15
CASSSPLAGTTDTQYF,TRBV6-6,TRBJ2-3,16
CASSSGQGAFHGYTF,TRBV7-2,TRBJ1-2,15
CASSYSTSNYGYTF,TRBV6-5,TRBJ1-2,14
CASSQLQGASYEQYF,TRBV3-1/TRBV3-2,TRBJ2-7,15
CASRQGREGQPQHF,TRBV6-5,TRBJ1-5,14
CASGTGGYEQYF,TRBV15,TRBJ2-7,12
CAWSGQSLHF,TRBV30,TRBJ1-6,10
CASSYSSYNEQFF,TRBV7-2,TRBJ2-1,13
CASSEARNSNQPQHF,TRBV2,TRBJ1-5,15
CASSQGLAAGSSYNEQFF,TRBV3-1/TRBV3-2,TRBJ2-1,18
CASSQGGGIAYEQYF,TRBV4-1,TRBJ2-7,15
CASTPGQGNQPQHF,TRBV28,TRBJ1-5,14
CASSPSPTSGVYTQYF,TRBV9,TRBJ2-3,16
CARKPGTVTYEQYF,TRBV21-1,TRBJ2-7,14
CASSQVKPYNSPLHF,TRBV3-1/TRBV3-2,TRBJ1-6,15
CASTGISGNTIYF,TRBV28,TRBJ1-3,13
CASTWTGSTNTEAFF,TRBV2,TRBJ1-1,15
CASSQGTGYSTNEKLFF,TRBV7-9,TRBJ1-4,17
CASSLRTGGDEKLFF,TRBV7-9,TRBJ1-4,15
CASRGGINYGYTF,TRBV6-1,TRBJ1-2,13
CASSSTGPEAFF,TRBV5-1,TRBJ1-1,12
CASSPQGPGFTEAFF,TRBV19,TRBJ1-1,15
CASSLGRTSYEQYF,TRBV11-2,TRBJ2-7,14
CASSPRQGWWEQYF,TRBV18,TRBJ2-7,14
CASSRQTGGTDTQYF,TRBV7-9,TRBJ2-3,15
CASKDSGGTNEQFF,TRBV27,TRBJ2-1,14
CASSPRAHTEAFF,TRBV9,TRBJ1-1,13
CASSPGTGGYGYTF,TRBV7-2,TRBJ1-2,14
CASSEQGQETQYF,TRBV2,TRBJ2-5,13
CASTPTGDTGELFF,TRBV11-2,TRBJ2-2,14
CASSLHNRGPIPDTQYF,TRBV27,TRBJ2-3,17
CASSLDRGTEAFF,TRBV12-3/TRBV12-4,TRBJ1-1,13
CASSPSGLAGLEQYF,TRBV6-5,TRBJ2-7,15
CASSRDRGTEAFF,TRBV6-6,TRBJ1-1,13
CATSRDRGLAARYEQYF,TRBV15,TRBJ2-7,17
CATWDRTNQPQHF,TRBV19,TRBJ1-5,13
CASSVLAVSYEQYF,TRBV2,TRBJ2-7,14
CASSPLTGLSENGYTF,TRBV18,TRBJ1-2,16
CASSEGAYQETQYF,TRBV2,TRBJ2-5,14
CASSAEGGNTEAFF,TRBV6-4,TRBJ1-1,14
CASSVGVRPGEQYF,TRBV9,TRBJ2-7,14
CASSEFPSVHEQYF,TRBV10-1,TRBJ2-7,14
CASSHVPGQGPYGYTF,TRBV5-5,TRBJ1-2,16
CASSRRTSGPYNEQFF,TRBV7-6,TRBJ2-1,16
CASSDGLGTYEQYF,TRBV6-1,TRBJ2-7,14